What follows are 14 T cell receptor beta chains derived from one specimen sequenced in a study of T cell repertoires in aging, cancer and after chemotherapy. TRB rearrangements spanning V, D and J were amplified using mixed TRB-A/B primers. MiXCR, applied by TCRdb to the multiplex PCR reads, yields one record per CDR3 protein. This sample has about 15,000 distinct CDR3 sequences; 45% to 50% occur once, and the top ten carry over 9.5%. Amplification of TCR beta used genomic DNA extracted from peripheral blood. The sequenced sample consisted of blood. These receptors came from a human donor in good health.

The chain is built from TRBV5-1 and TRBJ1-2, with TRBD1 matching 7 bases. Germline CDR1 reads SGHRS; CDR2 reads YFSETQ. The ends lost 0 bases at V and 0 bases at J; junction bases unmatched: 11. This CDR3 has 18 amino acids. CDR3 in amino acids: CASSLATGTVQTNYGYTF. Written as DNA, the CDR3 is TGCGCCAGCAGCTTGGCAACCGGGACAGTACAGACTAACTATGGCTACACCTTC.

This rearrangement joins TRBV5-4 to TRBJ2-5; D call uncertain. CDR1 is SGHNT and CDR2 is YYREEE in the germline V gene (reference sequence). CDR3 length: 14 residues. V was clipped by 1 base and J by 3 bases, with 10 bases between them. CDR3 protein: CASSLIGGKETQYF. Written as DNA, the CDR3 is TGTGCCAGCAGCTTGATCGGCGGCAAAGAGACCCAGTACTTC.

The chain employs TRBV29-1 and TRBJ2-2; TRBD2 might be the D (5 bases). Trimming pared 3 bases from V and 2 bases from J, leaving 13 bases between. The V gene's germline CDR1 is SQVTM and CDR2 ANQGSEA. This CDR3 is 15 amino acids long. The CDR3: CSVETYGVNTGELFF. The CDR3 DNA sequence: TGCAGCGTTGAGACGTACGGGGTTAACACCGGGGAGCTGTTTTTT.

This clonotype has only a few counts. V is TRBV18 and J is TRBJ2-1; D perhaps matches TRBD2 (5 bases). Germline lookup yields CDR1 KGHSH and CDR2 LQKENI. V was trimmed by 3 bases and J by 4 bases, leaving 13 bases between them. CDR3 length: 15 residues. The CDR3 sequence: CASSPRAADYNEQFF. The CDR3 DNA reads as TGTGCCAGCTCACCCAGAGCGGCCGATTACAATGAGCAGTTCTTC.

The J gene is TRBJ2-5, the V gene TRBV19; D might be TRBD1 (5 bases). Germline assignment: CDR1 LNHDA and CDR2 SQIVND (reference sequence). CDR3 length equals 11 residues. Trimming pared 6 bases from V and 4 bases from J, leaving 6 bases between. CDR3 nucleotide sequence: TGTGCCAGTAGCCAGGGAGAGACCCAGTACTTC. Its translation is CASSQGETQYF.

The rearrangement links TRBV30 to TRBJ1-2; 7 bases align to TRBD1. V lost 0 bases and J lost 8; bases outside the gene matches: 15. The CDR3 runs 16 residues. Germline CDR1 reads GTSNPN; CDR2 reads SVGIG (reference sequence). The CDR3 is CAWSVQGQGGLGGYTF. In nucleotides, the CDR3 is TGTGCCTGGAGTGTACAGGGGCAGGGAGGCTTAGGGGGCTACACCTTC.

The count of this clonotype is one. The rearrangement joins TRBV7-2 to TRBJ2-4; 7 nucleotides match TRBD1. CDR1 SGHTA and CDR2 FQGNSA come from the germline V gene. J gave up 4 bases and V 8 bases, and 8 bases lay outside the gene matches. This CDR3 is 14 amino acids long. CDR3: CASSVGDSKNIQYF. CDR3 bases: TGTGCCAGCTCGGTGGGGGACAGTAAAAACATTCAGTACTTC.

This chain joins TRBV19 and TRBJ2-1; D not resolved. CDR3 length: 15 amino acids. Deletions cut 2 bases from V and 4 bases from J, with 12 bases between. Germline lookup yields CDR1 LNHDA and CDR2 SQIVND (reference sequence). CDR3 in amino acids: CASSIMSGPYNEQFF. Here the CDR3 DNA reads TGTGCCAGTAGTATAATGTCTGGCCCTTACAATGAGCAGTTCTTC.

To note about this clonotype: One base away lies a much larger clone, so this may be a sequencing read error. The chain couples TRBV29-1 to TRBJ2-4; maybe TRBD2 (5 bases). Germline CDR1 reads SQVTM; CDR2 reads ANQGSEA. The CDR3 is made up of 14 amino acids. The DNA of the CDR3 is TGCAGCGTTGTGCAGCGTCTAGCCAAAAACATTAAGTACTTC. Protein sequence: CSVVQRLAKNIKYF.

The table lists this clonotype with a few counts. The chain's CDR3 is CSANSQGAYYGYTF. The DNA for the CDR3 is TGCAGCGCCAATTCACAGGGGGCGTACTATGGCTACACCTTC. The rearrangement links TRBV29-1 to TRBJ1-2; 9 bases match TRBD1. V shed 7 bases and J 3 bases; nucleotides not matched to a gene: 9. This CDR3 spans 14 amino acids. CDR1 is SQVTM, CDR2 ANQGSEA, per germline.

The chain uses TRBV19 and TRBJ2-3; D perhaps matches TRBD2 (6 bases). In germline, CDR1 is LNHDA, CDR2 SQIVND (reference sequence). The V gene lost 1 base and the J gene lost 2 bases, with 22 bases spanning the gap. This CDR3 is 19 amino acids long. The DNA of the CDR3 is TGTGCCAGTAGTATAGGTCGGGCGGCGGGACCCGGAATCACAGATACGCAGTATTTT. As protein: CASSIGRAAGPGITDTQYF.

By its share, this clonotype is medium-sized. The rearrangement uses TRBV13 and TRBJ2-2; 7 bases fit TRBD1. The CDR3 is made up of 15 amino acids. Looked up from germline, CDR1 is PRHDT and CDR2 is FYEKMQ (reference sequence). With 5 bases clipped from V and 1 base from J, the junction kept 4 bases outside the gene matches. The CDR3 region is CASSTRDRNTGELFF. The CDR3 region has the DNA TGTGCCAGCAGCACCCGGGACAGGAACACCGGGGAGCTGTTTTTT.

The rearrangement uses TRBV12-3 or TRBV12-4 and TRBJ2-5, with unresolved D. The CDR3 sequence is 15 residues long. V lost 5 bases to trimming and J lost 0 bases, with 13 bases between them. The CDR3 is CASSAEGSHQETQYF. The CDR3 nucleotides read TGTGCCAGCAGTGCCGAAGGGTCCCACCAAGAGACCCAGTACTTC.

V and J are TRBV6-1 and TRBJ2-2; D may be TRBD1 (6 bases). Germline CDR1 and CDR2: MNHNS and SASEGT. Between the trimmed V and J ends, which lost 3 bases and 1 base, there was a span of 6 bases. This CDR3 has 14 amino acids. CDR3 nucleotides: TGTGCCAGCAGTGACAGGGGGAACACCGGGGAGCTGTTTTTT. Its protein product is CASSDRGNTGELFF.